This TCR beta chain appears in the sequencing data of a study of shared clonotypes between healthy human individuals. Study in general: The donors, two women and a few men, were aged 18 to 49. Study-level points and caveats: The study generally estimated greater richness for naive than memory subsets. The study found lower generation probabilities in non-shared clonotypes than in those shared by all four donors. Several donors showed sharing of approximately 5% of naive CD4 clonotypes.

In regard to this clone: What it recognizes is unknown.

Clones were sequenced by immunoSEQ multiplex PCR, and TCRdb holds only the in-frame ones, with some missing. The repertoire has over 1.5 million clones, 95% to 99% of them found once; the top ten carry about 0.45%. Trimming removed 4 bases from V and 6 bases from J; junction bases left unmatched: 8. CDR1 is MGHRA, CDR2 YSYEKL, per germline. The CDR3 is 15 residues long. Sequencing used naive CD4+ T cells sorted from blood. The subset here: CD45RA+ positively selected. The chain joins TRBV4-1 to TRBJ2-7, with 11 bases matching TRBD2. The sequence derives from a man aged 30 to 45 in good health. The DNA of the CDR3 is TGCGCCAGCAGCCTTTTAGCGGGAGGGCCGGGCGAGCAGTACTTC. This encodes CASSLLAGGPGEQYF.